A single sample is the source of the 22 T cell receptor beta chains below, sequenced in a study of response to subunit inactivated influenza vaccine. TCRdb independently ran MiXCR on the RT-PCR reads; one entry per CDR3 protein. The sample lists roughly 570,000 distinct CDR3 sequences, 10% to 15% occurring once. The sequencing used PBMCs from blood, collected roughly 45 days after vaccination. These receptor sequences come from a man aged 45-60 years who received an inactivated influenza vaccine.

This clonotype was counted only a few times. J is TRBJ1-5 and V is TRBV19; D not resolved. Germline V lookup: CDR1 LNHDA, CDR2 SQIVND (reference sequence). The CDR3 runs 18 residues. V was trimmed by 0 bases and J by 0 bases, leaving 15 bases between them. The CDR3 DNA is TGTGCCAGTAGTATAGATCGTTTTGGGAGCAGTAGCAATCAGCCCCAGCATTTT. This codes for CASSIDRFGSSSNQPQHF. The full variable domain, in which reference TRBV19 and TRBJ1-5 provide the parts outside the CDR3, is DGGITQSPKYLFRKEGQNVTLSCEQNLNHDAMYWYRQDPGQGLRLIYYSQIVNDFQKGDIAEGYSVSREKKESFPLTVTSAQKNPTAFYLCASSIDRFGSSSNQPQHFGDGTRLSIL.

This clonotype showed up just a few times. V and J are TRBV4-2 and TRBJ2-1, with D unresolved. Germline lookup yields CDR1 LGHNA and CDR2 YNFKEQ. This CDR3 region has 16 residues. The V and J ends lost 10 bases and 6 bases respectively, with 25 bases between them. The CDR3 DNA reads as TGTGCCACCACTACTGGTACCTACGGAACCACCAATGAGCAGTTCTTC. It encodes CATTTGTYGTTNEQFF.

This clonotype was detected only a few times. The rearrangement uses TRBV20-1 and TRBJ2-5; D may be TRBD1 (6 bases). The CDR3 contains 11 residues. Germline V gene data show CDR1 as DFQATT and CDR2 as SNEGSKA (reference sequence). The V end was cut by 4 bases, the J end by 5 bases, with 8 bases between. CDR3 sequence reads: CSATRGETQYF. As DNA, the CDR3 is TGCAGTGCTACTAGGGGGGAGACCCAGTACTTC.

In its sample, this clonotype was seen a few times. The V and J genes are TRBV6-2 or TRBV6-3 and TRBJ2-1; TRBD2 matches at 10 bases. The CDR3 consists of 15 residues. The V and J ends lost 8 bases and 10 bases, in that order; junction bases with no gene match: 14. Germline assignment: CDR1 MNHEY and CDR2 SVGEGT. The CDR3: CASSWSGGAVEEQFF. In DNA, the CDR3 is TGTGCCAGCTCTTGGAGCGGGGGGGCCGTCGAAGAGCAGTTCTTC.

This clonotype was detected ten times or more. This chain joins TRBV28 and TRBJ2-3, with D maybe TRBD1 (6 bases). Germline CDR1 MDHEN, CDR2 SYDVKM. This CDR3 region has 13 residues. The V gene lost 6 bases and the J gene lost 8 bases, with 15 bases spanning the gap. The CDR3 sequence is CASRQGFEVTQYF. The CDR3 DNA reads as TGTGCCAGCAGACAGGGTTTCGAAGTTACGCAGTATTTT.

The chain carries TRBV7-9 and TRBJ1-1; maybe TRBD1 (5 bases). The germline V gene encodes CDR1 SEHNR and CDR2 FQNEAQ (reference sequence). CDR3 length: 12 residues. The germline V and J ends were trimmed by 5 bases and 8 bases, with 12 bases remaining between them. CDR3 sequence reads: CASSTRQLEAFF. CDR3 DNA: TGTGCCAGCAGCACCCGACAGCTCGAAGCTTTCTTT.

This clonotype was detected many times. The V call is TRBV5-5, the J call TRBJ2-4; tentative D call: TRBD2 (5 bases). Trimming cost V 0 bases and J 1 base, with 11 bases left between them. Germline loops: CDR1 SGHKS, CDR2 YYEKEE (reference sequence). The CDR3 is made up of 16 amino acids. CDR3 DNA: TGTGCCAGCAGCTTGGCGGGGAACCGGGCCAAAAACATTCAGTACTTC. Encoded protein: CASSLAGNRAKNIQYF.

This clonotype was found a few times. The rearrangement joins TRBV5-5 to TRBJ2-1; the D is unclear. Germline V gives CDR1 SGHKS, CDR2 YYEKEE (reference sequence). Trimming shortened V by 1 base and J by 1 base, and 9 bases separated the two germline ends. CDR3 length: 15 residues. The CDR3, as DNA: TGTGCCAGCAGCTTGAATCCCCGATCCTACAATGAGCAGTTCTTC. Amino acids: CASSLNPRSYNEQFF.

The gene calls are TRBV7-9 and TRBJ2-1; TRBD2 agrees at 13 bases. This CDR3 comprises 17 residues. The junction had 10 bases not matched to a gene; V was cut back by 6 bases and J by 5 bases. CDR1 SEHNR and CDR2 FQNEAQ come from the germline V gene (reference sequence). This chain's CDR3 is CASSSPSGTSGNNEQFF. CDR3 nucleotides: TGTGCCAGCAGTTCCCCTTCCGGGACTAGCGGGAACAATGAGCAGTTCTTC.

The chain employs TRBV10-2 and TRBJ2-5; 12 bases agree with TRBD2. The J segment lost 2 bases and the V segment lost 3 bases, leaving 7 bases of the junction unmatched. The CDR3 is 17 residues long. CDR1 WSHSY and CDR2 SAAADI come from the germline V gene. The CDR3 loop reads CASSDASGGALQETQYF. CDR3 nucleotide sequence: TGCGCCAGCAGTGACGCTAGCGGGGGGGCATTACAAGAGACCCAGTACTTC.

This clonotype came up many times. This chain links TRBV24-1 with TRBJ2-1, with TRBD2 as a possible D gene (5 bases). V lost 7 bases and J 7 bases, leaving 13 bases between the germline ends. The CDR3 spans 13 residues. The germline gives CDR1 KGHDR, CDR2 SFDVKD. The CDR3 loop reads CATSRENGNEQFF. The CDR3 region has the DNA TGTGCCACCAGCCGGGAAAATGGAAATGAGCAGTTCTTC.

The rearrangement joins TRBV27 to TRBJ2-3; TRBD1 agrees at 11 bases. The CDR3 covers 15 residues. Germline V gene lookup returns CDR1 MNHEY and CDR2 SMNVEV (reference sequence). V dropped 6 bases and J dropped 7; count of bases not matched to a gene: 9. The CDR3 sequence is CASSFGTGGQHTQYF. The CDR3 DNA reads TGTGCCAGCAGCTTCGGGACAGGGGGACAACATACGCAGTATTTT.

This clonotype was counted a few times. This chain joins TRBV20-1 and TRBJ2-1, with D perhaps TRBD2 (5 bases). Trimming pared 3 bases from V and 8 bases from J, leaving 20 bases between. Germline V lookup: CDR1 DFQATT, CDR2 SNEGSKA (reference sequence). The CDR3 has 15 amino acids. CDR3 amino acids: CSASKGQGGNHEQFF. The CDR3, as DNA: TGCAGTGCTAGTAAAGGGCAAGGAGGTAACCATGAGCAGTTCTTC.

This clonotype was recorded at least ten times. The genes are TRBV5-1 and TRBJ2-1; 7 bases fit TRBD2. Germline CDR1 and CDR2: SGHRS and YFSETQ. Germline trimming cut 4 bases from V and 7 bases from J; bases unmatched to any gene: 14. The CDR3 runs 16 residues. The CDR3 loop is CASSGVTSSLANEQFF. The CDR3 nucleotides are TGCGCCAGCAGCGGGGTGACTAGCTCGCTGGCGAATGAGCAGTTCTTC.

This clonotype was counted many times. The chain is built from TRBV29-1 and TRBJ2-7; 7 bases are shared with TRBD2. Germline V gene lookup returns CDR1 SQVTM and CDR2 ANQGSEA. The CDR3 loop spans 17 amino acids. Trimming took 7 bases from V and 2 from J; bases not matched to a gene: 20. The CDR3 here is CSGPKAGLGLTPYEQYF. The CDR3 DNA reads TGCAGCGGCCCGAAGGCAGGGCTGGGACTAACCCCCTACGAGCAGTACTTC.

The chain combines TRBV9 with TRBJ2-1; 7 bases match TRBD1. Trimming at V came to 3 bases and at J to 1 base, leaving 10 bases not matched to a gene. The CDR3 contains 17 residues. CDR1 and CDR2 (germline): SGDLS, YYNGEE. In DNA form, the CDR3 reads TGTGCCAGCAGCGCCTCTCCGCGACAGGGTTCCTACAATGAGCAGTTCTTC. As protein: CASSASPRQGSYNEQFF.

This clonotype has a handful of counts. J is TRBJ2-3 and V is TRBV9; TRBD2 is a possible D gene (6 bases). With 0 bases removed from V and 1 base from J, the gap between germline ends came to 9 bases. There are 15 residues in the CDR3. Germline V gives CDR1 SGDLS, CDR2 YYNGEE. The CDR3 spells CASSVGWGGTDTQYF. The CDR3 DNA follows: TGTGCCAGCAGCGTAGGCTGGGGGGGCACAGATACGCAGTATTTT.

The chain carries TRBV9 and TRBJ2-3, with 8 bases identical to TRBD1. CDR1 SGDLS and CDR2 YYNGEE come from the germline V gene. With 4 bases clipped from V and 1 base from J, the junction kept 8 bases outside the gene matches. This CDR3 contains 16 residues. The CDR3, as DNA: TGTGCCAGCAGCCCTCTCATGACAGGGGGCACAGATACGCAGTATTTT. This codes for CASSPLMTGGTDTQYF. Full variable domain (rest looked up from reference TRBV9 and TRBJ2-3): DSGVTQTPKHLITATGQRVTLRCSPRSGDLSVYWYQQSLDQGLQFLIQYYNGEERAKGNILERFSAQQFPDLHSELNLSSLELGDSALYFCASSPLMTGGTDTQYFGPGTRLTVL.

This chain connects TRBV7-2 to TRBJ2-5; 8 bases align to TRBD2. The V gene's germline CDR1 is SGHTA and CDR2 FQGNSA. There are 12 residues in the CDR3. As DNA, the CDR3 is TGTGCGAGTGGACTAGCCGGCGAGACCCAGTACTTC. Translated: CASGLAGETQYF.

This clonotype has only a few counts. DNA for the CDR3: TGTGCCAGCAGCCAAGACTGGACAACTGGAAACACCATATATTTT. As protein: CASSQDWTTGNTIYF. The genes are TRBV4-2 and TRBJ1-3; perhaps TRBD1 as D (5 bases). Germline V CDR1 and CDR2: LGHNA, YNFKEQ. V was pared by 0 bases and J by 2 bases, with 8 bases between. CDR3 length: 15 amino acids.

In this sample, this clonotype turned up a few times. The CDR3 region is CASSTYGVGELFF. The CDR3 coding sequence is TGTGCCAGCAGCACATACGGGGTCGGGGAGCTGTTTTTT. V usage is TRBV11-2 and J usage is TRBJ2-2, with D possibly TRBD2 on 5 matching bases. V gave up 5 bases and J gave up 7 bases, with 11 bases separating them. Germline V lookup: CDR1 SGHAT, CDR2 FQNNGV. This CDR3 is 13 amino acids long. The whole variable domain, remainder taken from reference TRBV11-2 and TRBJ2-2, is EAGVAQSPRYKIIEKRQSVAFWCNPISGHATLYWYQQILGQGPKLLIQFQNNGVVDDSQLPKDRFSAERLKGVDSTLKIQPAKLEDSAVYLCASSTYGVGELFFGEGSRLTVL.

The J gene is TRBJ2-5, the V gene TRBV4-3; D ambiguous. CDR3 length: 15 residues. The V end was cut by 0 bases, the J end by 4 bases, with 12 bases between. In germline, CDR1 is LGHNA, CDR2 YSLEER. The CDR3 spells CASSQDPSNRETQYF. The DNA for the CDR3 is TGCGCCAGCAGCCAAGATCCGAGTAATCGAGAGACCCAGTACTTC.